Listed here are 26 T cell receptor beta chains from one sample, sequenced in a study of blood T cell repertoires in COVID-19. Clones were sequenced by immunoSEQ multiplex PCR, and TCRdb holds only the in-frame ones, with some missing. In the table there are about 87,000 clones, 70% to 85% of which are singletons. Material for sequencing was peripheral blood. These receptor sequences come from a woman aged 45-65 years with acute or convalescent COVID-19.

The rearrangement uses TRBV7-3 and TRBJ2-5; TRBD1 aligns across 7 bases. CDR1 and CDR2 from the germline V gene are SGHTA and FQGTGA. The CDR3 runs 15 residues. The ends lost 2 bases at V and 0 bases at J; junction bases unmatched: 3. The CDR3: CASSLGTVDQETQYF. The DNA of the CDR3 is TGTGCCAGCAGCTTAGGGACAGTAGACCAAGAGACCCAGTACTTC.

The J gene is TRBJ1-3, the V gene TRBV3-1 (or the pseudogene TRBV3-2); D gene uncertain. This CDR3 spans 15 amino acids. V was shortened by 5 bases and J by 2 bases, with 13 bases between the two germline ends. Looked up from germline, CDR1 is LGHDT and CDR2 is YNNKEL (reference sequence). CDR3: CASSSRLNTGNTIYF. In DNA, the CDR3 is TGTGCCAGCAGCTCTAGACTGAATACTGGAAACACCATATATTTT.

The chain is built from TRBV3-1 (or the pseudogene TRBV3-2) and TRBJ2-1; D gene ambiguous. The CDR3 has 13 residues. V was pared by 1 base and J by 8 bases, with 9 bases between. Germline CDR1 LGHDT, CDR2 YNNKEL (reference sequence). The CDR3 region is CASSQGIADEQFF. The CDR3 nucleotides read TGTGCCAGCAGCCAAGGAATAGCCGATGAGCAGTTCTTC.

This clone has just one count. This same CDR3 is encoded by further DNA sequences in the sample. The V gene is TRBV13, the J gene TRBJ2-1; TRBD2 matches 12 bases. J gave up 4 bases and V 4 bases, and 2 bases lay outside the gene matches. The V gene's germline CDR1 is PRHDT and CDR2 FYEKMQ (reference sequence). CDR3 length: 15 residues. CDR3 region: CASSSGLAGYNEQFF. As DNA, the CDR3 is TGTGCCAGCAGCTCCGGACTAGCGGGATACAATGAGCAGTTCTTC.

The chain is built from TRBV4-1 and TRBJ2-1; TRBD2 matches 11 bases. Germline V gives CDR1 MGHRA, CDR2 YSYEKL. CDR3 length: 15 residues. The trim removed 5 bases at V and 9 bases at J, leaving 9 bases unmatched. The CDR3 reads CASSAPSGGRSEQFF. The CDR3 DNA is TGCGCCAGCAGCGCACCTAGCGGGGGGCGGTCTGAGCAGTTCTTC.

J is TRBJ1-1 and V is TRBV2, with D tentatively TRBD1 (5 bases). V lost 8 bases and J lost 2, with 18 bases in between. CDR1 is SNHLY and CDR2 is FYNNEI in the germline V gene. The CDR3 covers 15 residues. CDR3 sequence (DNA): TGTGCCAGCCAAGACGTGGGACTCCGAAACACTGAAGCTTTCTTT. Its translation: CASQDVGLRNTEAFF.

The chain uses TRBV3-1 (or the pseudogene TRBV3-2) and TRBJ1-2; 7 positions agree with TRBD1. Trimming at V came to 2 bases and at J to 0 bases, leaving 3 bases not matched to a gene. The germline V gene encodes CDR1 LGHDT and CDR2 YNNKEL (reference sequence). This CDR3 has 15 amino acids. In DNA, the CDR3 is TGTGCCAGCAGCCAAAGAGGGACAGCTAACTATGGCTACACCTTC. Translation gives CASSQRGTANYGYTF.

This clone turned up a few times. The chain uses TRBV14 and TRBJ2-7; D is perhaps TRBD2 (7 bases). Germline-derived CDR1 and CDR2 are SGHDN and FVKESK. V gave up 3 bases and J gave up 5 bases, with 11 bases separating them. The CDR3 extends over 13 amino acids. The CDR3 protein is CASSQPGGHEQYF. CDR3 bases: TGTGCCAGCAGCCAGCCGGGGGGCCACGAGCAGTACTTC.

The CDR3 region has the DNA TGTGCCAGCAGCTTAGGTTCTAGCGGTTACAATGAGCAGTTCTTC. Translating it yields CASSLGSSGYNEQFF. The V call is TRBV7-2, the J call TRBJ2-1; 7 positions match TRBD2. Germline values: CDR1 SGHTA, CDR2 FQGNSA. The J segment lost 4 bases and the V segment lost 1 base, leaving 4 bases of the junction unmatched. The CDR3 sequence is 15 residues long.

The chain uses TRBV29-1 and TRBJ2-1, with 14 bases matching TRBD2. Germline V gene data show CDR1 as SQVTM and CDR2 as ANQGSEA. J lost 8 bases, V lost 3 bases, and 9 bases had no gene match. This CDR3 is 16 amino acids long. CDR3 loop: CSVEGSGTSGGYEQFF. DNA for the CDR3: TGCAGCGTTGAGGGCAGCGGGACTAGCGGGGGATATGAGCAGTTCTTC.

The chain has TRBV29-1 and TRBJ2-1; TRBD2 matches 8 bases. The V gene's germline CDR1 is SQVTM and CDR2 ANQGSEA. The CDR3 is made up of 13 amino acids. The junction had 7 bases not matched to a gene; V was cut back by 4 bases and J by 8 bases. Written as DNA, the CDR3 is TGCAGCGTTGTGGGACTAGGACCGGATGAGCAGTTCTTC. Encoded protein: CSVVGLGPDEQFF.

The CDR3 protein is CASGQGPGNQPQHF. Here the CDR3 DNA reads TGTGCCAGCGGACAGGGCCCGGGGAATCAGCCCCAGCATTTT. The genes are TRBV7-2 and TRBJ1-5; 8 bases are shared with TRBD1. With 8 bases clipped from V and 4 bases from J, the junction kept 7 bases outside the gene matches. This CDR3 is built from 14 residues. Germline V lookup: CDR1 SGHTA, CDR2 FQGNSA.

The rearrangement joins TRBV14 to TRBJ1-1, with 8 bases that match TRBD1. The CDR3 extends over 16 amino acids. Germline-derived CDR1 and CDR2 are SGHDN and FVKESK. The V and J ends lost 4 bases and 0 bases, in that order; junction bases with no gene match: 7. The CDR3 coding sequence is TGTGCCAGCAGCCGACAGGGGTCAAAATTGAACACTGAAGCTTTCTTT. Amino acid sequence: CASSRQGSKLNTEAFF.

The chain links TRBV27 to TRBJ1-6; 8 positions match TRBD1. CDR1 and CDR2 (germline): MNHEY, SMNVEV (reference sequence). The CDR3 covers 13 residues. V was pared by 6 bases and J by 10 bases, with 5 bases of the junction left unmatched. The DNA of the CDR3 is TGTGCCAGCAGGCAGGGGGCGAAATCACCCCTCCACTTT. It yields the protein CASRQGAKSPLHF.

The chain links TRBV5-6 to TRBJ1-2; 7 nucleotides match TRBD1. The CDR3 length is 13 residues. The junction had 4 bases not matched to a gene; V was cut back by 0 bases and J by 8 bases. CDR1 is SGHDT and CDR2 is YYEEEE in the germline V gene. CDR3 sequence (DNA): TGTGCCAGCAGCTTGGACAGGGGAGTAGGCTACACCTTC. Its translation is CASSLDRGVGYTF.

The gene calls are TRBV30 and TRBJ2-2, with a possible D match to TRBD1 (6 bases). The V end lost 4 bases, the J end lost 6 bases, and 12 bases lay between the germline ends. CDR1 and CDR2 from the germline V gene are GTSNPN and SVGIG (reference sequence). This CDR3 region has 13 residues. The CDR3 region is CAWTVPGAGELFF. CDR3 sequence (DNA): TGTGCCTGGACCGTGCCAGGGGCCGGGGAGCTGTTTTTT. Full variable domain (outside the CDR3, taken from reference TRBV30 and TRBJ2-2): SQTIHQWPATLVQPVGSPLSLECTVEGTSNPNLYWYRQAAGRGLQLLFYSVGIGQISSEVPQNLSASRPQDRQFILSSKKLLLSDSGFYLCAWTVPGAGELFFGEGSRLTVL.

This clone was counted between two and nine times. The chain joins TRBV6-6 to TRBJ2-7; 10 nucleotides line up with TRBD1. V lost 2 bases to trimming and J lost 5 bases; unmatched junction nucleotides: 6. This CDR3 is built from 15 residues. Looked up from germline, CDR1 is MNHNY and CDR2 is SVGAGI (reference sequence). CDR3 nucleotide sequence: TGTGCCAGCAGTTACGGGGACAGGGGCGCTCACGAGCAGTACTTC. Translation gives CASSYGDRGAHEQYF.

The genes are TRBV18 and TRBJ2-2; a weak D match, TRBD2 (5 bases). Trimming left V 3 bases short and J 0 bases short, with 14 bases between. This CDR3 spans 17 amino acids. Looked up from germline, CDR1 is KGHSH and CDR2 is LQKENI. CDR3 amino acids: CASSPRARASNTGELFF. The DNA of the CDR3 is TGTGCCAGCTCACCCCGCGCGAGGGCATCGAACACCGGGGAGCTGTTTTTT.

The chain has TRBV4-1 and TRBJ2-1; 7 bases are a match to TRBD1. This CDR3 has 14 residues. The V gene's germline CDR1 is MGHRA and CDR2 YSYEKL. Losses at the gene ends were 1 base for V and 10 bases for J; bases not matched to a gene: 7. The CDR3 loop is CASSQVLGGPEQFF. In DNA form, the CDR3 reads TGCGCCAGCAGCCAAGTTTTAGGGGGCCCCGAGCAGTTCTTC.

The chain joins TRBV29-1 to TRBJ2-7; 7 positions match TRBD1. J gave up 0 bases and V 4 bases, and 6 bases lay outside the gene matches. The germline CDR1 and CDR2 sequences are SQVTM and ANQGSEA. The CDR3 loop spans 14 amino acids. CDR3 loop: CSVARGTDSYEQYF. The CDR3 coding sequence is TGCAGCGTTGCGAGGGGGACAGACTCCTACGAGCAGTACTTC.

The V and J genes are TRBV14 and TRBJ1-2; 8 bases are shared with TRBD1. The CDR3 loop spans 16 amino acids. Germline V gene data show CDR1 as SGHDN and CDR2 as FVKESK. The trim removed 3 bases at V and 8 bases at J, leaving 14 bases unmatched. DNA for the CDR3: TGTGCCAGCAGCCACAGTTCACAGGGGGTCTCGCGGGGCTACACCTTC. Translating it yields CASSHSSQGVSRGYTF.

The chain carries TRBV30 and TRBJ2-3; a possible D gene is TRBD1 (5 bases). V dropped 0 bases and J dropped 1 base, with 11 bases sitting between them. This CDR3 region has 15 residues. CDR1 GTSNPN and CDR2 SVGIG come from the germline V gene (reference sequence). The CDR3 spells CAWSVGQGGTDTQYF. The CDR3 region has the DNA TGTGCCTGGAGTGTAGGTCAGGGCGGCACAGATACGCAGTATTTT.

The chain recombines TRBV27 with TRBJ2-1; 10 bases are shared with TRBD2. V gave up 3 bases and J gave up 6 bases; unmatched junction bases: 5. From germline, CDR1 is MNHEY and CDR2 SMNVEV (reference sequence). The CDR3 length is 15 residues. The CDR3 sequence is CASSFPLAGVNEQFF. The CDR3 coding sequence is TGTGCCAGCAGTTTCCCCCTAGCGGGGGTCAATGAGCAGTTCTTC.

The J gene is TRBJ2-5, the V gene TRBV15, with 9 bases that match TRBD1. Germline V lookup: CDR1 LNHNV, CDR2 YYDKDF (reference sequence). The CDR3 is 15 amino acids. Trimming took 1 base from V and 5 from J; bases not matched to a gene: 5. Written as DNA, the CDR3 is TGTGCCACCAGCAGAGGCACCGGACAGGGGGAGACCCAGTACTTC. It translates to CATSRGTGQGETQYF.

Only a few counts were recorded for this clone. The genes are TRBV5-1 and TRBJ2-5; D might be TRBD1 (6 bases). Trimming took 4 bases from V and 1 from J, leaving 14 bases between them. Germline V gene sequence: CDR1 SGHRS, CDR2 YFSETQ. The CDR3 consists of 15 residues. DNA for the CDR3: TGCGCCAGCAGCACGTGGGGGCCCCTCCAAGAGACCCAGTACTTC. Translating it yields CASSTWGPLQETQYF.

The V gene is TRBV4-1, the J gene TRBJ2-1; TRBD1 matches at 8 bases. The CDR3 is made up of 15 amino acids. V shed 0 bases, J shed 3 bases, and the junction held 1 base outside the gene matches. Per germline, CDR1 MGHRA and CDR2 YSYEKL. CDR3 loop: CASSQDGQGYNEQFF. The CDR3 DNA sequence: TGCGCCAGCAGCCAAGATGGACAGGGCTACAATGAGCAGTTCTTC.